This passage covers 27 T cell receptor beta chains from one sample sequenced in a study of T cell responses to AZD1222 COVID-19 vaccine (dated by TCRdb to about 2021). The library was prepared using the immunoSEQ multiplex PCR assay. TCRdb limited this immuneACCESS table to in-frame rearrangements with V and J called. A share of clones is missing; checked studies link under half to unresolved V genes, and the rest is unexplained. The sample has more than 110,000 clones on record, 90% to 95% of them singletons. The ten top clones hold under 10% of the sample. The time point label on this specimen signifies: baseline before first vaccination. Sample: peripheral blood, taken on day 0 of AZD1222 vaccination. These receptors originate from an adult in good health.

In its sample, this clone was seen once. The chain carries TRBV4-3 and TRBJ2-7; 7 bases map to TRBD2. This CDR3 spans 15 amino acids. Germline V CDR1 and CDR2: LGHNA, YSLEER. After removal of 0 bases from V and 3 bases from J, the junction contained 5 bases not matched to a gene. The chain's CDR3 is CASSQDGWGGYEQYF. CDR3 bases: TGCGCCAGCAGCCAAGATGGGTGGGGGGGCTACGAGCAGTACTTC.

This chain joins TRBV28 and TRBJ2-7, with no clear D. This CDR3 spans 14 amino acids. Between the trimmed V and J ends, which lost 6 bases and 7 bases, there was a span of 19 bases. CDR1 MDHEN and CDR2 SYDVKM come from the germline V gene. The CDR3 sequence is CASSPPSQYAEQYF. CDR3 bases: TGTGCCAGCAGCCCCCCCTCACAGTACGCTGAGCAGTACTTC.

This clone was detected once. The genes are TRBV5-6 and TRBJ2-5; D remains unclear. V lost 0 bases and J 0 bases, leaving 9 bases between the germline ends. CDR3 length: 15 amino acids. Germline loops: CDR1 SGHDT, CDR2 YYEEEE. The CDR3 loop reads CASSLERLYQETQYF. The CDR3 coding sequence is TGTGCCAGCAGCTTGGAGCGCCTGTACCAAGAGACCCAGTACTTC.

The genes are TRBV28 and TRBJ1-6, with a tentative D call TRBD1 (5 bases). Trimming stripped 5 bases from V and 7 bases from J, with 9 bases between. The V gene's germline CDR1 is MDHEN and CDR2 SYDVKM. This CDR3 is built from 13 residues. CDR3 sequence reads: CASSARTNSPLHF. CDR3 sequence (DNA): TGTGCCAGCAGTGCCCGGACAAATTCACCCCTCCACTTT.

The chain has TRBV5-1 and TRBJ1-6; the D gene is possibly TRBD1 (5 bases). CDR1 and CDR2 from the germline V gene are SGHRS and YFSETQ. V shed 1 base and J shed 7 bases, with 12 bases lying between them. The length of the CDR3 is 15 residues. In nucleotides, the CDR3 is TGCGCCAGCAGCTTGAAAGGGGAGAGGAATTCACCCCTCCACTTT. As protein: CASSLKGERNSPLHF.

This chain connects TRBV7-2 to TRBJ2-1; a weak D match, TRBD2 (6 bases). CDR3 length: 15 residues. Germline CDR1 is SGHTA and CDR2 is FQGNSA. Trimming took 5 bases from V and 0 from J, leaving 11 bases between them. The DNA for the CDR3 is TGTGCCAGCAGCATCAGCGGGTCCTCCTACAATGAGCAGTTCTTC. Its translation is CASSISGSSYNEQFF.

The rearrangement uses TRBV4-1 and TRBJ1-2, with D maybe TRBD1 (6 bases). V was cut by 4 bases and J by 10 bases, with 19 bases left in between. The CDR3 runs 14 residues. Germline V gene sequence: CDR1 MGHRA, CDR2 YSYEKL. The CDR3 is CASSLSTIGGFYTF. In nucleotides, the CDR3 is TGCGCCAGCAGCCTTTCGACTATTGGGGGCTTCTACACCTTC.

This chain uses TRBV5-6 with TRBJ2-5; 9 bases are a match to TRBD1. The CDR3 consists of 16 residues. Germline CDR1 and CDR2: SGHDT and YYEEEE. V lost 0 bases, J lost 5 bases, and 8 bases stayed unmatched. The DNA of the CDR3 is TGTGCCAGCAGCTTGGGATACAGGGGGCGCCGGGAGACCCAGTACTTC. Amino acid sequence: CASSLGYRGRRETQYF. The whole variable domain, remainder taken from reference TRBV5-6 and TRBJ2-5, is DAGVTQSPTHLIKTRGQQVTLRCSPKSGHDTVSWYQQALGQGPQFIFQYYEEEERQRGNFPDRFSGHQFPNYSSELNVNALLLGDSALYLCASSLGYRGRRETQYFGPGTRLLVL.

The rearrangement uses TRBV5-1 and TRBJ1-1, with D possibly being TRBD1 (5 bases). The CDR3 extends over 14 amino acids. Germline V gives CDR1 SGHRS, CDR2 YFSETQ. The V end was cut by 2 bases, the J end by 1 base, with 9 bases between. The CDR3 spells CASSFTGRNTEAFF. The DNA of the CDR3 is TGCGCCAGCAGCTTTACAGGCCGGAACACTGAAGCTTTCTTT.

This chain uses TRBV4-2 with TRBJ2-7; 13 bases align to TRBD2. V shed 3 bases, J shed 12 bases, and the junction held 11 bases outside the gene matches. Looked up from germline, CDR1 is LGHNA and CDR2 is YNFKEQ. The CDR3 is made up of 15 amino acids. The CDR3 nucleotides are TGTGCCAGCAGCCAGTACGGGACTAGCGGGGAAAATTGGTACTTC. It codes for CASSQYGTSGENWYF.

The V and J genes are TRBV7-9 and TRBJ1-2; D gene uncertain. The CDR3 has 15 amino acids. The germline V gene encodes CDR1 SEHNR and CDR2 FQNEAQ (reference sequence). V dropped 2 bases and J dropped 8 bases, with 18 bases sitting between them. CDR3 nucleotide sequence: TGTGCCAGCAGCTTAACCAGCAAGAGACGTCTAGGCTACACCTTC. Amino acid sequence: CASSLTSKRRLGYTF.

The gene calls are TRBV9 and TRBJ2-1; D is possibly TRBD2 (5 bases). This CDR3 is built from 15 residues. V lost 3 bases, J lost 0 bases, and 10 bases lay in between. Germline CDR1 and CDR2: SGDLS and YYNGEE. CDR3 nucleotide sequence: TGTGCCAGCAGCGCGGACTTGAGCTCCTACAATGAGCAGTTCTTC. Its translation: CASSADLSSYNEQFF.

The chain recombines TRBV7-8 with TRBJ1-1, with D tentatively TRBD1 (5 bases). Trimming pared 2 bases from V and 7 bases from J, leaving 11 bases between. Germline V gene data show CDR1 as SGHVS and CDR2 as FQNEAQ. CDR3 size: 13 residues. CDR3 in DNA: TGTGCCAGCAGCTTACAGGCTAGGGGTGAAGCTTTCTTT. Translation: CASSLQARGEAFF.

CDR3 amino acids: CASSKDPQLEAFF. The CDR3 DNA follows: TGTGCCAGCAGTAAGGACCCGCAACTTGAAGCTTTCTTT. The chain couples TRBV28 to TRBJ1-1; D unclear. Germline-derived CDR1 and CDR2 are MDHEN and SYDVKM. This CDR3 comprises 13 residues. Trimming stripped 5 bases from V and 7 bases from J, with 14 bases between.

With regard to this clone: The sample contains more than one DNA sequence encoding this CDR3. This CDR3 is CASSIGQGSNQPQHF. The CDR3 bases are TGTGCCAGTAGTATAGGACAGGGGAGCAATCAGCCCCAGCATTTT. The chain is built from TRBV19 and TRBJ1-5; 8 bases line up with TRBD1. The V and J ends lost 1 base and 1 base, in that order; junction bases with no gene match: 0. This CDR3 is built from 15 residues. Germline V gives CDR1 LNHDA, CDR2 SQIVND (reference sequence). Looking up the rest from reference TRBV19 and TRBJ1-5 gives the full variable domain: DGGITQSPKYLFRKEGQNVTLSCEQNLNHDAMYWYRQDPGQGLRLIYYSQIVNDFQKGDIAEGYSVSREKKESFPLTVTSAQKNPTAFYLCASSIGQGSNQPQHFGDGTRLSIL.

The rearrangement uses TRBV28 and TRBJ1-2; D not certain. Trimming cost V 5 bases and J 8 bases, with 18 bases left between them. The CDR3 spans 14 residues. Germline-derived CDR1 and CDR2 are MDHEN and SYDVKM. CDR3 protein: CASSGSAAVQGYTF. CDR3 DNA sequence: TGTGCCAGCAGTGGTAGTGCGGCCGTACAGGGCTACACCTTC.

This sequence joins TRBV20-1 and TRBJ1-2; 9 bases line up with TRBD1. The CDR3 is made up of 15 amino acids. Per the germline V gene, CDR1 is DFQATT and CDR2 is SNEGSKA (reference sequence). The ends lost 3 bases at V and 8 bases at J; junction bases unmatched: 13. Here the CDR3 reads CSASVPGTGSRGYTF. CDR3 in DNA: TGCAGTGCTAGTGTTCCCGGGACAGGGAGCCGGGGCTACACCTTC.

V gene TRBV7-8 combines with J gene TRBJ2-3; maybe TRBD1 (6 bases). Per germline, CDR1 SGHVS and CDR2 FQNEAQ. The CDR3 consists of 16 residues. Deletions cut 0 bases from V and 3 bases from J, with 13 bases between. The CDR3 nucleotides are TGTGCCAGCAGCTTAGCCTTATGGACAGTTACAGATACGCAGTATTTT. The encoded protein is CASSLALWTVTDTQYF.

The V gene is TRBV2, the J gene TRBJ1-4; TRBD1 matches 10 bases. The V gene end was trimmed by 5 bases and the J gene end by 8 bases; junction bases not matched to a gene: 5. The CDR3 covers 14 residues. The V gene's germline CDR1 is SNHLY and CDR2 FYNNEI. CDR3 DNA sequence: TGTGCCAGCAGTCGGGACAGGGGCGAGGAAAAACTGTTTTTT. Its translation is CASSRDRGEEKLFF.

V gene TRBV5-1 combines with J gene TRBJ1-3; D unresolved. Germline assignment: CDR1 SGHRS and CDR2 YFSETQ. The CDR3 consists of 12 residues. V was pared by 3 bases and J by 4 bases, with 5 bases between. This chain's CDR3 is CASSYPGNTIYF. The DNA of the CDR3 is TGCGCCAGCAGCTACCCCGGAAACACCATATATTTT.

This clone was counted a single time. This chain uses TRBV7-9 with TRBJ1-6; D remains ambiguous. V shed 2 bases and J shed 7 bases, with 9 bases lying between them. The CDR3 loop spans 14 amino acids. Germline assignment: CDR1 SEHNR and CDR2 FQNEAQ (reference sequence). The CDR3: CASSLNPENSPLHF. CDR3 in DNA: TGTGCCAGCAGCTTAAATCCGGAGAATTCACCCCTCCACTTT.

The chain uses TRBV6-1 and TRBJ2-1; no clear D. Germline lookup yields CDR1 MNHNS and CDR2 SASEGT. The CDR3 covers 13 residues. The ends were cut back, 2 bases at V and 5 bases at J, with 7 bases in the middle. The CDR3 here is CASSESGNNEQFF. The CDR3 DNA is TGTGCCAGCAGTGAATCCGGAAACAATGAGCAGTTCTTC.

The rearrangement uses TRBV19 and TRBJ1-5, with no clear D. Germline V gene lookup returns CDR1 LNHDA and CDR2 SQIVND (reference sequence). Deletions cut 5 bases from V and 1 base from J, with 6 bases between. The CDR3 sequence is 13 residues long. The CDR3 DNA sequence: TGTGCCAGTAGTGACACGAGCAATCAGCCCCAGCATTTT. Translation gives CASSDTSNQPQHF. The entire variable domain, with the rest obtained from reference TRBV19 and TRBJ1-5, is as follows: DGGITQSPKYLFRKEGQNVTLSCEQNLNHDAMYWYRQDPGQGLRLIYYSQIVNDFQKGDIAEGYSVSREKKESFPLTVTSAQKNPTAFYLCASSDTSNQPQHFGDGTRLSIL.

The V call is TRBV18, the J call TRBJ1-1, with TRBD1 matching 7 bases. Germline CDR1 reads KGHSH; CDR2 reads LQKENI. V trimming: 5 bases; J trimming: 0 bases; junction bases outside the gene matches: 3. The CDR3 sequence is 14 residues long. The CDR3 region has the DNA TGTGCCAGCTCAGCCGGGACAGTGAACACTGAAGCTTTCTTT. It specifies CASSAGTVNTEAFF.

This clone was detected once. The V call is TRBV2, the J call TRBJ1-5; no reliable D call. V was cut by 2 bases and J by 3 bases, with 11 bases left in between. Germline V gives CDR1 SNHLY, CDR2 FYNNEI. The CDR3 has 15 amino acids. DNA of the CDR3: TGTGCCAGCAGTGAACAAGGGATTGACAATCAGCCCCAGCATTTT. It translates to CASSEQGIDNQPQHF.

The chain combines TRBV28 with TRBJ1-5; possibly TRBD1 for D (5 bases). The CDR3 has 15 amino acids. Trimming stripped 2 bases from V and 0 bases from J, with 8 bases between. Germline-derived CDR1 and CDR2 are MDHEN and SYDVKM. CDR3 coding DNA: TGTGCCAGCAGTTTAGTGGGGCGTAGCAATCAGCCCCAGCATTTT. It encodes CASSLVGRSNQPQHF.

J is TRBJ1-2 and V is TRBV5-1, with D possibly matching TRBD1 (5 bases). Deletions cut 0 bases from V and 5 bases from J, with 5 bases between. Germline V CDR1 and CDR2: SGHRS, YFSETQ. The CDR3 is made up of 12 amino acids. CDR3 residues: CASSLEGYGYTF. The CDR3, as DNA: TGCGCCAGCAGCTTGGAGGGGTATGGCTACACCTTC. The whole variable domain, filled in from reference TRBV5-1 and TRBJ1-2, reads KAGVTQTPRYLIKTRGQQVTLSCSPISGHRSVSWYQQTPGQGLQFLFEYFSETQRNKGNFPGRFSGRQFSNSRSEMNVSTLELGDSALYLCASSLEGYGYTFGSGTRLTVV.